Listed below are T cell receptor beta chains from one sample, sequenced in a study of technical replicates of blood from several donors. Here immunoSEQ multiplex PCR was the method, and the copy in TCRdb shows in-frame clones only, minus some. The data contain about 98,000 clones, around 95% of them singletons. The sequencing sample was made of T cells isolated from PBMCs. The receptors were gathered from a human donor in good health. Each CDR3 is given with its conserved first and last residue. A D gene is named only where the DNA matches it firmly. Clone size is shown for a subset of rows, as once, few, many or a class of expanded clone.

j_call d_call v_call clone_size cdr3_aa cdr3_nt
TRBJ1-1 TRBD1 TRBV5-1 - CASSLVGTGNTEAFF TGCGCCAGCAGCTTGGTTGGGACAGGGAACACTGAAGCTTTCTTT
TRBJ2-5 - TRBV21-1 - CASSKGTKETQYF TGTGCCAGCAGCAAAGGAACAAAAGAGACCCAGTACTTC
TRBJ1-2 TRBD1 TRBV5-6 - CASSLELDRVVYGYTF TGTGCCAGCAGCTTGGAGCTTGACAGGGTCGTTTATGGCTACACCTTC
TRBJ1-6 - TRBV27 - CASRPTVISSYNSPLHF TGTGCCAGCAGGCCGACTGTTATCAGCTCCTATAATTCACCCCTCCACTTT
TRBJ2-2 - TRBV6-1 once CASSGGFGTGELFF TGTGCCAGCAGTGGAGGGTTCGGCACCGGGGAGCTGTTTTTT
TRBJ1-3 - TRBV27 - CASSLQGYSGNTIYF TGTGCCAGCAGTTTACAGGGTTACTCTGGAAACACCATATATTTT
TRBJ2-7 TRBD1 TRBV7-8 - CASSSAGQGFEQYF TGTGCCAGCAGCTCGGCCGGACAGGGCTTCGAGCAGTACTTC
TRBJ2-1 TRBD2 TRBV27 - CASSYGLVAYNEQFF TGTGCCAGCAGTTACGGACTAGTGGCCTACAATGAGCAGTTCTTC
TRBJ2-3 TRBD2 TRBV6-1 - CASSEVAGGTDTQYF TGTGCCAGCAGTGAGGTAGCGGGTGGGACAGATACGCAGTATTTT
TRBJ2-7 - TRBV9 - CASSPGSDEQYF TGTGCCAGCAGCCCGGGTTCGGACGAGCAGTACTTC
TRBJ1-2 TRBD1 TRBV10-3 - CAIRSTGGYGYTF TGTGCCATTCGAAGTACAGGGGGCTATGGCTACACCTTC
TRBJ2-1 - TRBV5-1 - CASSSPSGLPRGEQFF TGCGCCAGCAGCTCCCCCTCGGGACTGCCCCGAGGGGAGCAGTTCTTC
TRBJ1-4 - TRBV2 once CASSEEGEPAAANEKLFF TGTGCCAGCAGTGAAGAAGGGGAACCCGCTGCGGCTAATGAAAAACTGTTTTTT
TRBJ1-1 - TRBV7-8 - CASSEMSTRTEAFF TGTGCCAGCAGCGAAATGTCCACCCGGACTGAAGCTTTCTTT
TRBJ2-3 - TRBV7-2 - CASSFLRGYGDTQYF TGTGCCAGCAGCTTCCTACGCGGGTATGGGGATACGCAGTATTTT
TRBJ1-2 - TRBV30 - CAWSDRFGYTF TGTGCCTGGAGTGACAGGTTTGGCTACACCTTC
TRBJ1-1 TRBD1 TRBV29-1 - CSVEGDSTNTEAFF TGCAGCGTTGAAGGGGACAGTACCAACACTGAAGCTTTCTTT
TRBJ1-1 TRBD1 TRBV9 - CASSPRTGNTEAFF TGTGCCAGCAGCCCCCGGACAGGGAACACTGAAGCTTTCTTT
TRBJ2-7 TRBD1 TRBV29-1 - CSVEGGMDRDEQYF TGCAGCGTTGAAGGGGGGATGGACAGGGACGAGCAGTACTTC
TRBJ2-7 - TRBV13 - CASSLRSSPSWEQYF TGTGCCAGCAGCTTACGTAGTTCCCCTTCGTGGGAGCAGTACTTC
TRBJ1-2 TRBD1 TRBV6-5 - CASRRQGNGYTF TGTGCCAGCAGAAGACAGGGGAATGGCTACACCTTC
TRBJ1-1 TRBD1 TRBV5-4 - CASSMGTGTEAFF TGTGCCAGCAGCATGGGGACAGGCACTGAAGCTTTCTTT
TRBJ1-1 TRBD1 TRBV5-1 - CASTKKTGLLSWNTEAFF TGCGCCAGCACCAAAAAGACAGGGTTACTATCTTGGAATACTGAAGCTTTCTTT
TRBJ2-7 - TRBV10-1 - CASSESRYEQYF TGCGCCAGCAGTGAGTCCCGGTACGAGCAGTACTTC
TRBJ2-3 TRBD2 TRBV7-8 - CASSPGGGTDTQYF TGTGCCAGCAGCCCCGGGGGGGGCACAGATACGCAGTATTTT
TRBJ1-1 - TRBV6-5 - CASSYSFITEAFF TGTGCCAGCAGTTACTCGTTTATAACTGAAGCTTTCTTT
TRBJ2-1 TRBD2 TRBV9 - CASSVISLAGDNEQFF TGTGCCAGCAGCGTGATCTCACTAGCGGGGGACAATGAGCAGTTCTTC
TRBJ2-2 TRBD1 TRBV4-1 - CASSLGTGDTGELFF TGCGCCAGCAGCCTCGGGACAGGAGACACCGGGGAGCTGTTTTTT
TRBJ1-2 - TRBV2 - CASSDDRDYGYTF TGTGCCAGCAGTGATGACAGAGACTATGGCTACACCTTC
TRBJ2-5 - TRBV9 - CASSVGLLGGETQYF TGTGCCAGCAGCGTAGGACTTTTGGGGGGAGAGACCCAGTACTTC
TRBJ1-5 - TRBV18 few CASSPARTGWPQHF TGTGCCAGCTCACCCGCCCGGACTGGGTGGCCCCAGCATTTT
TRBJ2-7 - TRBV2 - CASSSWTASYEQYF TGTGCCAGCAGCTCATGGACAGCCTCCTACGAGCAGTACTTC
TRBJ2-7 TRBD2 TRBV18 - CASSPGLVGEQYF TGTGCCAGCTCACCAGGACTAGTGGGGGAGCAGTACTTC
TRBJ2-7 - TRBV4-1 - CASSLGTLPEQYF TGCGCCAGCAGCCTCGGGACTCTGCCCGAGCAGTACTTC
TRBJ1-4 TRBD1 TRBV6-1 - CASSRQGGDEKLFF TGTGCCAGCAGCCGACAGGGGGGGGATGAAAAACTGTTTTTT
TRBJ1-1 - TRBV30 - CAGGGGRRGTEAFF TGTGCCGGGGGGGGTGGCAGGAGGGGCACTGAAGCTTTCTTT
TRBJ2-1 - TRBV9 - CASSLTGLEQFF TGTGCCAGCAGCCTCACCGGGTTGGAGCAGTTCTTC
TRBJ2-7 TRBD2 TRBV5-4 - CASSVLAGTSSEQYF TGTGCCAGCAGTGTACTAGCGGGAACCTCATCCGAGCAGTACTTC
TRBJ2-5 TRBD2 TRBV7-9 - CASSPAGGGQETQYF TGTGCCAGCAGCCCGGCGGGGGGGGGCCAAGAGACCCAGTACTTC
TRBJ2-3 TRBD1 TRBV27 - CASSLSLWGQGARPDTQYF TGTGCCAGCAGTTTATCTTTGTGGGGACAGGGGGCGCGTCCAGATACGCAGTATTTT
TRBJ1-2 TRBD1 TRBV4-1 - CASSAPGQGAYGYTF TGCGCCAGCAGCGCACCGGGACAGGGGGCCTATGGCTACACCTTC
TRBJ2-3 - TRBV28 - CASCLGSEGTDTQYF TGTGCCAGTTGTCTGGGATCCGAGGGAACAGATACGCAGTATTTT
TRBJ1-5 TRBD1 TRBV7-6 - CASSYTGGRDQPQHF TGTGCCAGCAGCTACACAGGGGGCAGGGATCAGCCCCAGCATTTT
TRBJ2-1 - TRBV6-6 - CASRTGVYNEQFF TGTGCCTCCCGCACGGGAGTGTACAATGAGCAGTTCTTC
TRBJ2-7 - TRBV7-6 - CASSLRAGHSYEQYF TGTGCCAGCAGCTTACGGGCAGGGCACTCCTACGAGCAGTACTTC
TRBJ2-7 TRBD2 TRBV6-5 - CASSYGLAGPREQYF TGTGCCAGCAGTTATGGTCTAGCGGGGCCGCGCGAGCAGTACTTC
TRBJ1-5 - TRBV6-5 - CASSNGGSYNQPQHF TGTGCCAGCAGCAACGGGGGGTCCTATAATCAGCCCCAGCATTTT
TRBJ2-5 - TRBV28 - CASSETSKETQYF TGTGCCAGCAGTGAGACTAGTAAGGAGACCCAGTACTTC